This section outlines one T cell receptor (beta chain) sequence together with its context. Its antigen remains unidentified. This entry is derived from a study of vaccination effects on CD4 cells after COVID-19. Study-level information: Samples gathered post-vaccine arrived a median of 72 days past the second dose.

Trimming removed 5 bases from V and 3 bases from J; junction bases left unmatched: 3. The CDR3 runs 16 residues. CDR1 is MNHEY, CDR2 SVGEGT, per germline. Profiled with immunoSEQ multiplex PCR; TCRdb holds only in-frame clones, not every one. Among about 80,000 clones listed, around four fifths were seen once. With the ViraFEST assay, the study expanded antigen-specific CD4+ T cells using viral peptide pools, then sequenced them. The culture ran for 10 days, and then CD4+ T cells were isolated. Of the BNT162b2 and mRNA-1273 vaccines, participants received two doses of one or the other. Study observations and caveats: Among infection- and vaccine-induced clones, marked clonal contraction occurred late after vaccination. Within healthy vaccinees, only 1 of 255 vaccine-induced clones displayed cross-reactivity with common cold coronaviruses.

This sample comprised CD4+ T cells from PBMCs cultured with HCoV-OC43 spike peptides, obtained after COVID-19 vaccination. Subset defined: HCoV-OC43 spike overlapping peptide pool stimulation. The source is a human donor who received a COVID-19 vaccine. The chain employs TRBV6-2 or TRBV6-3 and TRBJ2-4; 14 bases are shared with TRBD2. CDR3 nucleotides: TGTGCCAGCAGTCCGACTAGCGGGGGGGACAAAAACATTCAGTACTTC. Protein sequence: CASSPTSGGDKNIQYF.